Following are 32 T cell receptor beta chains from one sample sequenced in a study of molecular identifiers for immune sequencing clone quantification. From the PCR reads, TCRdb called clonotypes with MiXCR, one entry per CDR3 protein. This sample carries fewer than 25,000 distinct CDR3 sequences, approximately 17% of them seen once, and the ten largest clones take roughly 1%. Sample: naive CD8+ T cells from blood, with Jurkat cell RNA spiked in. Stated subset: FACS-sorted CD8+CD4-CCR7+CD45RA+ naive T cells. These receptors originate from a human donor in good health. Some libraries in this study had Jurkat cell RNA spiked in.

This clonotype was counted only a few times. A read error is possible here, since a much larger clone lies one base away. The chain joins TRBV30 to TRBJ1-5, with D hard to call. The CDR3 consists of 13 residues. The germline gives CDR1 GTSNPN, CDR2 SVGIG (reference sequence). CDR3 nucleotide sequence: TGTGCCTGGTCTAAAGATAGCAATCAGTCCCAGCATTTT. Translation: CAWSKDSNQSQHF.

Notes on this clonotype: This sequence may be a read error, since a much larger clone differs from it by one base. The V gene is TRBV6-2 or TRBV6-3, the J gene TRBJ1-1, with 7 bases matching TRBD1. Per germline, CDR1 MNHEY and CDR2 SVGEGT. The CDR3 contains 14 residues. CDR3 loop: CASYSGTENTVAFF. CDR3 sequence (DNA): TGTGCCAGCTACTCCGGGACAGAGAACACTGTAGCTTTCTTT.

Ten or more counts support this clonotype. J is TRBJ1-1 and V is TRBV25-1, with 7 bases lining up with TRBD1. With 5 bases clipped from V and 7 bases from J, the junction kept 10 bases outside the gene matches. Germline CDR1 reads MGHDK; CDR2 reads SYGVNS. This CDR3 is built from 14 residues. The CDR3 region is CASSFSGGQSEAFF. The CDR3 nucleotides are TGTGCCAGCAGTTTTTCAGGGGGACAGAGTGAAGCTTTCTTT. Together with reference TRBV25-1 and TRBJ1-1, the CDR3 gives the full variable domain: EADIYQTPRYLVIGTGKKITLECSQTMGHDKMYWYQQDPGMELHLIHYSYGVNSTEKGDLSSESTVSRIRTEHFPLTLESARPSHTSQYLCASSFSGGQSEAFFGQGTRLTVV.

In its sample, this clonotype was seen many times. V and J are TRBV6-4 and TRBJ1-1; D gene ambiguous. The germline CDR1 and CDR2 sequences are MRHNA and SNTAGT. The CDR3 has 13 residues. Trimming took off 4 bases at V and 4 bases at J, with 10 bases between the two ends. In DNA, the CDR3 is TGTGCCAGCAGTGTACATCAAGGCACTGAAGCTTTCTTT. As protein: CASSVHQGTEAFF.

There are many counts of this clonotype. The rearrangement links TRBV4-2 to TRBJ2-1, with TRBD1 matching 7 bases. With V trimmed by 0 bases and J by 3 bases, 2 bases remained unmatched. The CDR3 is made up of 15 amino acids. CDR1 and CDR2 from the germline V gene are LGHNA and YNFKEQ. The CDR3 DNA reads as TGTGCCAGCAGCCAAGATAGACAGGGCTACAATGAGCAGTTCTTC. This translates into CASSQDRQGYNEQFF.

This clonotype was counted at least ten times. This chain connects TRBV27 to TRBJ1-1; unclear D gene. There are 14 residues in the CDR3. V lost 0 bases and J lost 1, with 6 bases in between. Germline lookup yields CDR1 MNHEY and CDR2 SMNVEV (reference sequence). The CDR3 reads CASSLSAQNTEAFF. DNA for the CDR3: TGTGCCAGCAGTTTATCGGCGCAGAACACTGAAGCTTTCTTT.

The CDR3 reads CASSRDTSPYQPWHF. In nucleotides, the CDR3 is TGTGCCAGCAGCCGCGACACATCCCCCTATCAGCCCTGGCATTTT. V gene TRBV6-2 or TRBV6-3 combines with J gene TRBJ1-5; D ambiguous. The CDR3 contains 15 residues. Trimming stripped 6 bases from V and 15 bases from J, with 27 bases between. Germline CDR1 reads MNHEY; CDR2 reads SVGEGT.

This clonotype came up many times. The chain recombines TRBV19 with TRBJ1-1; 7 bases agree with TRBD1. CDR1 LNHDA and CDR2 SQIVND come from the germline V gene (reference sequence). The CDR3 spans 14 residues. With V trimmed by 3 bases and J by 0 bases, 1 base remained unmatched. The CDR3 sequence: CASSMTGLNTEAFF. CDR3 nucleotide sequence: TGTGCCAGTAGTATGACAGGGCTGAACACTGAAGCTTTCTTT.

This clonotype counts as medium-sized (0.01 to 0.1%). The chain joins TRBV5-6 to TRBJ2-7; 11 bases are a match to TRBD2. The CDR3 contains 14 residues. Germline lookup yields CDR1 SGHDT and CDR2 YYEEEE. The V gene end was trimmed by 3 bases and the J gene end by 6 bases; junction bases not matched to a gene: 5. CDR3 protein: CASSSGLAVFEQYF. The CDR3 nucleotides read TGTGCCAGCAGCTCGGGACTAGCGGTGTTCGAGCAGTACTTC.

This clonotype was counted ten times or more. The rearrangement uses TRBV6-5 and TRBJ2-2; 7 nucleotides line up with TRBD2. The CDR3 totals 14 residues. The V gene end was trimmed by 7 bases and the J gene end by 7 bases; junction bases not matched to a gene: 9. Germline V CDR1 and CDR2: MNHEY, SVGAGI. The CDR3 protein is CASKSLREYGELFF. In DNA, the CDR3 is TGTGCCAGCAAGTCCTTGCGGGAGTACGGGGAGCTGTTTTTT.

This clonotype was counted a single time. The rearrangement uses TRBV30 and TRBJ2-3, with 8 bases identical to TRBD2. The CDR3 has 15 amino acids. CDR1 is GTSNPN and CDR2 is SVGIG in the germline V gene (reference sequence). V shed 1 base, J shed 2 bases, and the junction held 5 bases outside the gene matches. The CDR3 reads CAWSGLAGTTDTQYF. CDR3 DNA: TGTGCCTGGAGTGGGCTAGCGGGTACCACAGATACGCAGTATTTT.

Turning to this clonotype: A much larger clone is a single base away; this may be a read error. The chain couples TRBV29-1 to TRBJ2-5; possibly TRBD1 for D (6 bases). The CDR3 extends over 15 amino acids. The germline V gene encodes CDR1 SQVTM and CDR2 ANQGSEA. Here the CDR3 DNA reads TGCAGCGTTGACTCCCCCAGGGGAATCCAAGGGACCCAGTACTTC. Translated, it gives CSVDSPRGIQGTQYF.

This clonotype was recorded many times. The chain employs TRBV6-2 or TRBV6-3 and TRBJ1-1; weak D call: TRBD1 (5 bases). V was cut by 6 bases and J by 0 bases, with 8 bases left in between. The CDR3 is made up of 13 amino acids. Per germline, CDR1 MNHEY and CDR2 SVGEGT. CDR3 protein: CASSWTLNTEAFF. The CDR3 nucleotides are TGTGCCAGCAGCTGGACACTGAACACTGAAGCTTTCTTT.

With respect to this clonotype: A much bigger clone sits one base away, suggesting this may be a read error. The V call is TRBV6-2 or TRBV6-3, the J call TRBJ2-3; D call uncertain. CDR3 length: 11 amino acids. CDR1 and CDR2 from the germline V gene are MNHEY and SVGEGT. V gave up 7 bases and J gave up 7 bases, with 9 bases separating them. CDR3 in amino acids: CASTHNYTQYF. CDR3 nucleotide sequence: TGTGCCAGCACCCACAATTATACGCAGTATTTT.

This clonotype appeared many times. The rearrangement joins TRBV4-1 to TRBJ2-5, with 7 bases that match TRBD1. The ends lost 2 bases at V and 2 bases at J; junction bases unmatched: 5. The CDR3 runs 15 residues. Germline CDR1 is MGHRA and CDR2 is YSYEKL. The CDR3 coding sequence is TGCGCCAGCAGCCAAAGGCGGACAGGTCAAGAGACCCAGTACTTC. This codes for CASSQRRTGQETQYF.

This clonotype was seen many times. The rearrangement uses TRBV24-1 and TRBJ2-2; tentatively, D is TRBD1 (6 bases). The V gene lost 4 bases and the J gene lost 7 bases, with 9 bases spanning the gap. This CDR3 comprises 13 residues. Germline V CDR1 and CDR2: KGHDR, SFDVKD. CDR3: CATSEGAVGELFF. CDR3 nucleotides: TGTGCCACCAGTGAGGGGGCGGTCGGGGAGCTGTTTTTT.

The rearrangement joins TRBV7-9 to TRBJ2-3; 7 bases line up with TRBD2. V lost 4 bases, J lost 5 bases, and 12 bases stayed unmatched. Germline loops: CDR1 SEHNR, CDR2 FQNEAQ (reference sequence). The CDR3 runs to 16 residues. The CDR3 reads CASSSATGGRGDTQYF. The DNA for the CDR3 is TGTGCCAGCAGCTCTGCTACGGGGGGTCGAGGAGATACGCAGTATTTT.

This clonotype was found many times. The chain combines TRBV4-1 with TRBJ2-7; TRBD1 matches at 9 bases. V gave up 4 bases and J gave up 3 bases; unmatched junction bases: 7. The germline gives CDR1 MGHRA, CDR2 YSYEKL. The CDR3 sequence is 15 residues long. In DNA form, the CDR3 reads TGCGCCAGCAGCCCGGGACAGGGCCGCAGCTACGAGCAGTACTTC. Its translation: CASSPGQGRSYEQYF.

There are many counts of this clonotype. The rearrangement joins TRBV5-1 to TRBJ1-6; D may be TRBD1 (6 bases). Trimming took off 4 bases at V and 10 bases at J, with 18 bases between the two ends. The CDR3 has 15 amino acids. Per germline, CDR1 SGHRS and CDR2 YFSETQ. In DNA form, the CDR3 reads TGCGCCAGCAGCCCTACTTGGGGGGCAGGGTCACCCCTCCACTTT. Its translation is CASSPTWGAGSPLHF.

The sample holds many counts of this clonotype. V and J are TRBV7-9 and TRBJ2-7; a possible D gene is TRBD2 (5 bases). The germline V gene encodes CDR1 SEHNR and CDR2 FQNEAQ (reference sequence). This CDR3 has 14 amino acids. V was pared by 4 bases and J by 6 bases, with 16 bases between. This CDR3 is CASSSDWLPSEQYF. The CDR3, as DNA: TGTGCCAGCAGCTCGGACTGGCTCCCCTCCGAGCAGTACTTC. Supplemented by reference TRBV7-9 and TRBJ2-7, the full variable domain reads DTGVSQNPRHKITKRGQNVTFRCDPISEHNRLYWYRQTLGQGPEFLTYFQNEAQLEKSRLLSDRFSAERPKGSFSTLEIQRTEQGDSAMYLCASSSDWLPSEQYFGPGTRLTVT.

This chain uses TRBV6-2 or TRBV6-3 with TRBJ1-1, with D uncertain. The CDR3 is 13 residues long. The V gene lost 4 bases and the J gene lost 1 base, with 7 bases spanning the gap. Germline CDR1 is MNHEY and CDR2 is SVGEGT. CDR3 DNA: TGTGCCAGCAGTTTATCTGAGAACACTGAAGCTTTCTTT. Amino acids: CASSLSENTEAFF.

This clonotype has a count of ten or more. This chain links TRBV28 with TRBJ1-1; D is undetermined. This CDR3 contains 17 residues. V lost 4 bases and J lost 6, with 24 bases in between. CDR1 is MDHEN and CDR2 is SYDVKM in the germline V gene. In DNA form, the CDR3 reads TGTGCCAGCAGTTCTCCACGGTCGGGTCTCTCTGAGCCTGAAGCTTTCTTT. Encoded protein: CASSSPRSGLSEPEAFF.

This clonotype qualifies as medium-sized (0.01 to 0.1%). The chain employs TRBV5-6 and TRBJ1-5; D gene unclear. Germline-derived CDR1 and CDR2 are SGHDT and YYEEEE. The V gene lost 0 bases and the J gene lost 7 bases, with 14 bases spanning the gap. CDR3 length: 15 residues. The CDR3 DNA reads TGTGCCAGCAGCTTGGGCGATTCCCAATTCCAGCCCCAGCATTTT. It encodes CASSLGDSQFQPQHF.

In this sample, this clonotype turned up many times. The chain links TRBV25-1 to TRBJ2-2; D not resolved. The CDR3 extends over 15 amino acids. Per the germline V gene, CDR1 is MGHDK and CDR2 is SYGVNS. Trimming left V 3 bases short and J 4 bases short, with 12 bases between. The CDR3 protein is CASSDPGTPTGELFF. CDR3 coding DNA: TGTGCCAGCAGTGATCCAGGCACTCCCACCGGGGAGCTGTTTTTT. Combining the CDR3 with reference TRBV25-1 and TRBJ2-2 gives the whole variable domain EADIYQTPRYLVIGTGKKITLECSQTMGHDKMYWYQQDPGMELHLIHYSYGVNSTEKGDLSSESTVSRIRTEHFPLTLESARPSHTSQYLCASSDPGTPTGELFFGEGSRLTVL.

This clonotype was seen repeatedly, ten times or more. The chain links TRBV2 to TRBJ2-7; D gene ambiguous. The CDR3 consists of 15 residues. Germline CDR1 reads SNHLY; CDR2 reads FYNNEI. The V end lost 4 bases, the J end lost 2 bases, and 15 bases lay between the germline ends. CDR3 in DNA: TGTGCCAGCAGTGGAATCGGCCCTTTAGCCTACGAGCAGTACTTC. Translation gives CASSGIGPLAYEQYF.

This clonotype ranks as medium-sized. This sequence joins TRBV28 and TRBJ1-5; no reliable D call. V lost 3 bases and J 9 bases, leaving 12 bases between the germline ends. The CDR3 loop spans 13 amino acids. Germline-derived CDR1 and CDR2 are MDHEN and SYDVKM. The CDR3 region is CASSLLVRMPQHF. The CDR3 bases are TGTGCCAGCAGTTTGCTGGTTAGGATGCCCCAGCATTTT.

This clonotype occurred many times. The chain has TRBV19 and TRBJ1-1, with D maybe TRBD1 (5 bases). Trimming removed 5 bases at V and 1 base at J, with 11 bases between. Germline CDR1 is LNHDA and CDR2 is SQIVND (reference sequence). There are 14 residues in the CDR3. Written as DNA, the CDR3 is TGTGCCAGTAGTTCACAGGAAACGAACACTGAAGCTTTCTTT. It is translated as CASSSQETNTEAFF.

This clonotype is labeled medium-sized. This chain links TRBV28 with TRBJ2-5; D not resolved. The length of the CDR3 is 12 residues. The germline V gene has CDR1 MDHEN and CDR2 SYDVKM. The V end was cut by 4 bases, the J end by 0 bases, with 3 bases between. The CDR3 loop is CASSYHQETQYF. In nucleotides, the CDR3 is TGTGCCAGCAGTTATCACCAAGAGACCCAGTACTTC.

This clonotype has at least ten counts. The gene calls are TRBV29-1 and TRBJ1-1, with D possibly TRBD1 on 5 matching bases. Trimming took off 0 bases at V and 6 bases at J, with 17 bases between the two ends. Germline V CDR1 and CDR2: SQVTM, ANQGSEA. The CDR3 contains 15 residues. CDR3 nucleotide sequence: TGCAGCGTTGAAGATATGGGGGGAGTAGGCCCTGAAGCTTTCTTT. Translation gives CSVEDMGGVGPEAFF.

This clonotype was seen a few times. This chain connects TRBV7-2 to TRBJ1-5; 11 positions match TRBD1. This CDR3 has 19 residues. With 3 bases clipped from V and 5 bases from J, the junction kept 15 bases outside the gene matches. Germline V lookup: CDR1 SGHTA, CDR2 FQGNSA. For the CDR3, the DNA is TGTGCCAGCAGCTTTTACTTAACCAGACGGGACAGGGGGGATCAGCCCCAGCATTTT. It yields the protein CASSFYLTRRDRGDQPQHF.

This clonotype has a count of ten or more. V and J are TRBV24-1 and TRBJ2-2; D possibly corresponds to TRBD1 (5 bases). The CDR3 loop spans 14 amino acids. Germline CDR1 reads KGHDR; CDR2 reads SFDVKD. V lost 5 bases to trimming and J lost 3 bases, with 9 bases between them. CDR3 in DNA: TGTGCCACCAGTGCAGGGCTCGACACCGGGGAGCTGTTTTTT. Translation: CATSAGLDTGELFF.

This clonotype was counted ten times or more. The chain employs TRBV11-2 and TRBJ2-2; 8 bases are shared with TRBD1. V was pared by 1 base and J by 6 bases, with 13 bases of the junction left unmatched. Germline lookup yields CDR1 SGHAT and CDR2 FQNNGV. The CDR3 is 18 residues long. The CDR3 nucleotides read TGTGCCAGCAGCTTAGGGGCCTTTGACAGGGGCCCCTCCGGGGAGCTGTTTTTT. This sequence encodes CASSLGAFDRGPSGELFF.